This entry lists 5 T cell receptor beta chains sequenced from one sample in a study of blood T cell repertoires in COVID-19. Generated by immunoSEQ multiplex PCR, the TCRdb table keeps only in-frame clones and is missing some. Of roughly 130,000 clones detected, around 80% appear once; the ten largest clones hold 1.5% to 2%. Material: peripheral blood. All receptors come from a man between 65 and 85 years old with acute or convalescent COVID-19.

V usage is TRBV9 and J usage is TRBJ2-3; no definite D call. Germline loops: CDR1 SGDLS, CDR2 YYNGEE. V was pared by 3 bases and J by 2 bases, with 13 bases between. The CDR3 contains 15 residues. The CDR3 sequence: CASSARSAHTDTQYF. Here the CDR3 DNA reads TGTGCCAGCAGCGCCAGGTCCGCACACACAGATACGCAGTATTTT. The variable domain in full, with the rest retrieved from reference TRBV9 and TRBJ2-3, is DSGVTQTPKHLITATGQRVTLRCSPRSGDLSVYWYQQSLDQGLQFLIQYYNGEERAKGNILERFSAQQFPDLHSELNLSSLELGDSALYFCASSARSAHTDTQYFGPGTRLTVL.

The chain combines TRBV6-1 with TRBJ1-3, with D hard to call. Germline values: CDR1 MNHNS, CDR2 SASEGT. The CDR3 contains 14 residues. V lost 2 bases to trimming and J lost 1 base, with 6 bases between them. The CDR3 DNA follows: TGTGCCAGCAGTGAAAGAGGGTCTGGAAACACCATATATTTT. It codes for CASSERGSGNTIYF.

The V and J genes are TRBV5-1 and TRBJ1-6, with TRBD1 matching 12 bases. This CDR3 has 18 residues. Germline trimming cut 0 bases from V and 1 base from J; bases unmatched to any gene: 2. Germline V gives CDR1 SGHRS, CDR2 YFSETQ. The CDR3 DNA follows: TGCGCCAGCAGCTTGGCGGGACAGGGGGCTTCCTATAATTCACCCCTCCACTTT. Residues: CASSLAGQGASYNSPLHF.

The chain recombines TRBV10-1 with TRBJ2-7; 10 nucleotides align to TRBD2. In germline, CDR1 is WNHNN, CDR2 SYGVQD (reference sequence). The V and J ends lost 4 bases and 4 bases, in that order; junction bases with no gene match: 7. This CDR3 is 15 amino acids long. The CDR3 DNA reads TGCGCCAGCAGTGCAGGGGCTAGCGGGGGTTACGAGCAGTACTTC. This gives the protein CASSAGASGGYEQYF.

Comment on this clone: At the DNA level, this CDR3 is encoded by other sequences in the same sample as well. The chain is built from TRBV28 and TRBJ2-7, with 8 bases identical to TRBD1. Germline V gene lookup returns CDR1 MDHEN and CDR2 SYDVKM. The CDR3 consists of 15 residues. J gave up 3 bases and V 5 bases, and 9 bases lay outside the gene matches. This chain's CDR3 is CASSPGQGRGYEQYF. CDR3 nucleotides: TGTGCCAGCAGTCCCGGACAGGGAAGAGGCTACGAGCAGTACTTC.